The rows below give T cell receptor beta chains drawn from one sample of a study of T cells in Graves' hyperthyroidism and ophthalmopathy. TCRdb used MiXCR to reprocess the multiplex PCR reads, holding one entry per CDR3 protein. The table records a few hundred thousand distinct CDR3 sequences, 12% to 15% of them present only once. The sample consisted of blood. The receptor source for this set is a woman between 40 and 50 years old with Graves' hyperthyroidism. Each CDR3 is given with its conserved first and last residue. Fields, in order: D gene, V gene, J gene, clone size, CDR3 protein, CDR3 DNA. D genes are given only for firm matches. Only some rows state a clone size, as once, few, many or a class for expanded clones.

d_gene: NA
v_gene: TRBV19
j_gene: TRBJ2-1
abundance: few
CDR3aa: CASSIGHIIGGTTYNEQFF
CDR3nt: TGTGCCAGTAGTATAGGGCATATAATCGGCGGGACGACCTACAATGAGCAGTTCTTC

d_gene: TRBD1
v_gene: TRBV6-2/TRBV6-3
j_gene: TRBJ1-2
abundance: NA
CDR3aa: CASNYGTGGTGYTF
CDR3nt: TGTGCCAGCAATTACGGGACAGGGGGGACTGGCTACACCTTC

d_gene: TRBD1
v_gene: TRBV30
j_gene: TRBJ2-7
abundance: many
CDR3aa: CAWSTGTGDYEQYF
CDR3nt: TGTGCCTGGAGTACCGGGACAGGGGACTACGAGCAGTACTTC

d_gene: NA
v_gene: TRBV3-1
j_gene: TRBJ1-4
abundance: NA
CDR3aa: CASSGGLNEKLFF
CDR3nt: TGTGCCAGCAGCGGGGGACTTAATGAAAAACTGTTTTTT

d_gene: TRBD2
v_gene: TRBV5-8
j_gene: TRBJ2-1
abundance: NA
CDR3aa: CASSPTGGSGAYNEQFF
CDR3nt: TGTGCCAGCAGCCCAACTGGGGGTAGCGGGGCGTACAATGAGCAGTTCTTC

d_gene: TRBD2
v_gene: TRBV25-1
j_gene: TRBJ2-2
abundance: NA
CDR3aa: CASKGLAGDTGELFF
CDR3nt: TGTGCCAGCAAGGGACTAGCGGGAGATACCGGGGAGCTGTTTTTT

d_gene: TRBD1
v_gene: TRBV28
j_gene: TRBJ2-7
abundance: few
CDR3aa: CASSPWTGGDEQYF
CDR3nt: TGTGCCAGCAGTCCGTGGACAGGGGGCGACGAGCAGTACTTC

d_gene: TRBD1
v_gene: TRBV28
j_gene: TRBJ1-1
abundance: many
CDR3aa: CASTPLDREGTEAFF
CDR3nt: TGTGCCAGCACTCCTCTGGACAGGGAGGGCACTGAAGCTTTCTTT

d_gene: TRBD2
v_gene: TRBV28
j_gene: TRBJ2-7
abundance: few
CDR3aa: CASRTSGVVDYEQYF
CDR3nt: TGTGCCAGCAGAACTAGCGGGGTCGTGGATTACGAGCAGTACTTC

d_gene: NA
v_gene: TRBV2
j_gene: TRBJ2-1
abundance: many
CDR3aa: CASSEPWTSSYNEQFF
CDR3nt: TGTGCCAGCAGTGAACCCTGGACAAGCTCCTACAATGAGCAGTTCTTC

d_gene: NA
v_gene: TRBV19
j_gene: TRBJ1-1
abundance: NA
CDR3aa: CASTHSPGRNTEAFF
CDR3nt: TGTGCCAGTACTCACTCCCCGGGGAGGAACACTGAAGCTTTCTTT

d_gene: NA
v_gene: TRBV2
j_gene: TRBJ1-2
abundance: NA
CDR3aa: CASLAGAYGYTF
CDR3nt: TGTGCCAGCTTAGCAGGGGCCTATGGCTACACCTTC

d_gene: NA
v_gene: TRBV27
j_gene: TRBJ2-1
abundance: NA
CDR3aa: CASSSYSTGSSYNEQFF
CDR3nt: TGTGCCAGCAGTTCCTATAGTACAGGGAGCTCCTACAATGAGCAGTTCTTC

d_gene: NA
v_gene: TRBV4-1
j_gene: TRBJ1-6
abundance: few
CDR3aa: CASSQDPGPNSPLHF
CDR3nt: TGCGCCAGCAGCCAAGATCCGGGACCGAATTCACCCCTCCACTTT

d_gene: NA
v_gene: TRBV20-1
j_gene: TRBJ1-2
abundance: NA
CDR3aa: CSARDRGAGASYGYTF
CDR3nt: TGCAGTGCTAGAGATAGGGGGGCAGGGGCAAGCTATGGCTACACCTTC

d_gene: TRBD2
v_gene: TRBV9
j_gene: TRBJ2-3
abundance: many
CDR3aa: CASSVRPWEGGTDTQYF
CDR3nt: TGTGCCAGCAGCGTTCGTCCCTGGGAGGGAGGAACAGATACGCAGTATTTT

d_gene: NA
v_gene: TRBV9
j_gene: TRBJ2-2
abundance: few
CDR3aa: CASSVGGRAYTGELFF
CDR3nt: TGTGCCAGCAGCGTAGGGGGGAGAGCGTACACCGGGGAGCTGTTTTTT

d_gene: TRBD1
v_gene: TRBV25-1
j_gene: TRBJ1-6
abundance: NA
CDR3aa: CASSEWGQGDSPLHF
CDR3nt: TGTGCCAGCAGTGAATGGGGACAGGGGGATTCACCCCTCCACTTT

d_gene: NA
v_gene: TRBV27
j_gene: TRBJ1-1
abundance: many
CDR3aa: CASSSLLGNTEAFF
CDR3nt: TGTGCCAGCAGCTCCCTCTTAGGGAACACTGAAGCTTTCTTT

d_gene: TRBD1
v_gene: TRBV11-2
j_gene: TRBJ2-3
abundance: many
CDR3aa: CASSLEQGLASSTDTQYF
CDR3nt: TGTGCCAGCAGCTTAGAACAGGGGCTAGCCTCTAGCACAGATACGCAGTATTTT

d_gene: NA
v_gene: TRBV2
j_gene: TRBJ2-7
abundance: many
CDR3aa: CASSWGQGSSYEQYF
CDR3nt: TGTGCCAGCAGCTGGGGGCAGGGAAGCTCCTACGAGCAGTACTTC

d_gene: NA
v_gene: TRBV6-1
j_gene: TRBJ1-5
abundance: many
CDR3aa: CASSRPGGQPQHF
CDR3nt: TGTGCCAGCAGTCGACCGGGCGGTCAGCCCCAGCATTTT

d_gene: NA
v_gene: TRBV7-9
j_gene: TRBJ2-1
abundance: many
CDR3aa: CASSLSVNEQFF
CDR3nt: TGTGCCAGCAGCTTATCGGTTAATGAGCAGTTCTTC

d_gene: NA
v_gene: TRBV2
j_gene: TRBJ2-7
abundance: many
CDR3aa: CASTRSASGPQNEQYF
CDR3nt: TGTGCCAGCACGAGGTCGGCCAGCGGGCCCCAGAACGAGCAGTACTTC

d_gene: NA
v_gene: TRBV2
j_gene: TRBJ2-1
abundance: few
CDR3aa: CASIGGYGEQFF
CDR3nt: TGTGCCAGCATTGGGGGGTACGGTGAGCAGTTCTTC

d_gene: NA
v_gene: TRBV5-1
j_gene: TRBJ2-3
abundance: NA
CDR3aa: CASRFFRAGTADTQYF
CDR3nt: TGCGCCAGCCGATTTTTCCGGGCAGGGACGGCAGATACGCAGTATTTT

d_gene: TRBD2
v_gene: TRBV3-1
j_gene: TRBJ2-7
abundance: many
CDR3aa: CASSRLAGGGYEQYF
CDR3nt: TGTGCCAGCAGCCGACTAGCGGGAGGGGGCTACGAGCAGTACTTC

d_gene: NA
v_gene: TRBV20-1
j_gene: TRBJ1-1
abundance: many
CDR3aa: CSARDRTFGGRANTEAFF
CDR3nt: TGCAGTGCTAGAGACAGGACTTTTGGGGGAAGAGCGAACACTGAAGCTTTCTTT

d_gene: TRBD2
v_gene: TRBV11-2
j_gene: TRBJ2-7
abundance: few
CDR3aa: CASSNGLATYEQYF
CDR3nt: TGTGCCAGCAGCAACGGACTAGCAACCTACGAGCAGTACTTC

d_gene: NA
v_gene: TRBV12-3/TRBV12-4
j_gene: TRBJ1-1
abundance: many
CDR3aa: CASSFVSNTEAFF
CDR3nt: TGTGCCAGCAGTTTTGTCAGTAACACTGAAGCTTTCTTT

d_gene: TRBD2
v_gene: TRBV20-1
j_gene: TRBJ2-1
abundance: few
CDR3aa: CSARLAGDYNEQFF
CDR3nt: TGCAGTGCGCGTCTAGCGGGAGACTACAATGAGCAGTTCTTC

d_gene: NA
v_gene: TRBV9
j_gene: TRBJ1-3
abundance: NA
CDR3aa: CASSVEPGNTIYF
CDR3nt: TGTGCCAGCAGCGTAGAGCCTGGAAACACCATATATTTT

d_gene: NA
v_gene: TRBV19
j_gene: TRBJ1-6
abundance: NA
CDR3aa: CASSLDSTLHF
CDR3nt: TGTGCCAGTAGCCTCGACAGCACCCTCCACTTT

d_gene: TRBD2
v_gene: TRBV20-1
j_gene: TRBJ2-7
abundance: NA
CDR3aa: CSAPGGRAYEQYF
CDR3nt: TGCAGTGCTCCCGGCGGGAGGGCCTACGAGCAGTACTTC

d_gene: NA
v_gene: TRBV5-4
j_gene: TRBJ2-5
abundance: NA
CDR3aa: CASSFRLAVAHQETQYF
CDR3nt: TGTGCCAGCAGCTTCCGGCTGGCGGTAGCGCACCAAGAGACCCAGTACTTC

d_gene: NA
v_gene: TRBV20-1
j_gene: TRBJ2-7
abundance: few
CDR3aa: CSATSTDRYEQYF
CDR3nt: TGCAGTGCTACGTCGACAGACCGCTACGAGCAGTACTTC

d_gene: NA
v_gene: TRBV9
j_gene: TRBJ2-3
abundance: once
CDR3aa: CASSVAQGRTDTQYF
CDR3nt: TGTGCCAGCAGCGTAGCCCAGGGAAGGACAGATACGCAGTATTTT

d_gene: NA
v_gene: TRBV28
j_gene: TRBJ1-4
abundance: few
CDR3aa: CASSRTVREKLFF
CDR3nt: TGTGCCAGCAGTCGGACAGTCCGAGAAAAACTGTTTTTT

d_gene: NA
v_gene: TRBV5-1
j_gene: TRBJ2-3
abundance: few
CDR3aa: CASSLDPDHTDTQYF
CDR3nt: TGCGCCAGCAGCTTGGATCCGGATCACACAGATACGCAGTATTTT

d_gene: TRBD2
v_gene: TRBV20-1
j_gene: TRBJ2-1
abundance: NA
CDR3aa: CSAPPRLAGKNEQFF
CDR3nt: TGCAGTGCTCCACCTCGACTAGCGGGTAAGAATGAGCAGTTCTTC